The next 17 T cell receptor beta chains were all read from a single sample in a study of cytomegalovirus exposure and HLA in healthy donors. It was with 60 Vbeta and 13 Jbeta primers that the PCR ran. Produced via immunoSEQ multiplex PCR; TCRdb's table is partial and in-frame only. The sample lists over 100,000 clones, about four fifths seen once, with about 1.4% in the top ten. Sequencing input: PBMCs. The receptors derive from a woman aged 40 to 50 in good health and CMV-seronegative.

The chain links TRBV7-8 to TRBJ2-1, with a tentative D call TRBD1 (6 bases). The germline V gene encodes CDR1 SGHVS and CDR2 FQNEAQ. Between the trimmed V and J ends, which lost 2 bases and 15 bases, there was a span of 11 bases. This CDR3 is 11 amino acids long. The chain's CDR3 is CASSLRGWAFF. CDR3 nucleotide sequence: TGTGCCAGCAGCTTAAGGGGGTGGGCGTTCTTC. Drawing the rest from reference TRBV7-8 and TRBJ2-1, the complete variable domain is GAGVSQSPRYKVAKRGQDVALRCDPISGHVSLFWYQQALGQGPEFLTYFQNEAQLDKSGLPSDRFFAERPEGSVSTLKIQRTQQEDSAVYLCASSLRGWAFFGPGTRLTVL.

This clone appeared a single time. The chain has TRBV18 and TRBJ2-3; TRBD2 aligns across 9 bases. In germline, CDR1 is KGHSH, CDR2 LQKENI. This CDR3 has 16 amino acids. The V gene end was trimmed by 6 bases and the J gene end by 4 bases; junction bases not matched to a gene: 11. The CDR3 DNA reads TGTGCCAGCTCTCGCCCCGGGACTAGCAGATCAGATACGCAGTATTTT. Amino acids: CASSRPGTSRSDTQYF.

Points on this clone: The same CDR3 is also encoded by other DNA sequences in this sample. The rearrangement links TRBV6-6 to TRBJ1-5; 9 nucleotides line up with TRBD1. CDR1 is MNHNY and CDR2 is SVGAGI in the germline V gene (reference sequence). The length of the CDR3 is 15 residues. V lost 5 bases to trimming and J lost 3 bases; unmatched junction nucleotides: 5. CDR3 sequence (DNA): TGTGCCAGCAGTCCGGGACAGGGATACAATCAGCCCCAGCATTTT. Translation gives CASSPGQGYNQPQHF.

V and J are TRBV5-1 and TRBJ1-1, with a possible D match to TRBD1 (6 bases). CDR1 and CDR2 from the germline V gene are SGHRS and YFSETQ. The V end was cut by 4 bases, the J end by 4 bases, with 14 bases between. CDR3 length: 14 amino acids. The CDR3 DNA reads TGCGCCAGCAGCGGGGGAAACAGGGTCACTGAAGCTTTCTTT. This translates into CASSGGNRVTEAFF.

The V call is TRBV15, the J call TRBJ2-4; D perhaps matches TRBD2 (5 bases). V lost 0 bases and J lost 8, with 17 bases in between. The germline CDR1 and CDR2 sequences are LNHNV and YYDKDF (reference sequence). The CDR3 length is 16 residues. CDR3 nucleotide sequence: TGTGCCACCAGCAGAGATCTGGCCGCGGGTTCGGACATTCAGTACTTC. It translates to CATSRDLAAGSDIQYF. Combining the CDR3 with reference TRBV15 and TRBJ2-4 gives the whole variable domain DAMVIQNPRYQVTQFGKPVTLSCSQTLNHNVMYWYQQKSSQAPKLLFHYYDKDFNNEADTPDNFQSRRPNTSFCFLDIRSPGLGDTAMYLCATSRDLAAGSDIQYFGAGTRLSVL.

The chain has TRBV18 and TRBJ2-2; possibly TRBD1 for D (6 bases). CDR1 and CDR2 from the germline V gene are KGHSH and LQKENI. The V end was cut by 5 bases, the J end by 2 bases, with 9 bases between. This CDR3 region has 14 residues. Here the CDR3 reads CASSLQGNTGELFF. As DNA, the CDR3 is TGTGCCAGCTCATTACAGGGTAACACCGGGGAGCTGTTTTTT.

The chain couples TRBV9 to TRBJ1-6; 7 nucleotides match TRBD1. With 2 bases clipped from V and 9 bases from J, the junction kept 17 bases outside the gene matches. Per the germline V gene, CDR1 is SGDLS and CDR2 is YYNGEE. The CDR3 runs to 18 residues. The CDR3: CASSVFVQGTHRSSPLHF. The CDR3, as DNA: TGTGCCAGCAGCGTCTTCGTACAGGGGACCCATAGGAGTTCACCCCTCCACTTT.

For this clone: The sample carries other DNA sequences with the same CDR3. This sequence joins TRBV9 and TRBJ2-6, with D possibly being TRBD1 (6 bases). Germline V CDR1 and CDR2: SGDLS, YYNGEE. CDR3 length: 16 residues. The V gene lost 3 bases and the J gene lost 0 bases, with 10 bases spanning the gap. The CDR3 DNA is TGTGCCAGCAGCGAGCAGGGGCTCTCTGGGGCCAACGTCCTGACTTTC. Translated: CASSEQGLSGANVLTF.

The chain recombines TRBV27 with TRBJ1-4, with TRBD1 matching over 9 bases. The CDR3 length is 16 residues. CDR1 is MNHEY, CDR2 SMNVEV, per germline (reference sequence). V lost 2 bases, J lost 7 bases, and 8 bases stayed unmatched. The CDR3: CASSLVFGTGSEKLFF. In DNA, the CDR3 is TGTGCCAGCAGTTTAGTCTTCGGGACAGGGTCTGAAAAACTGTTTTTT.

The CDR3 coding sequence is TGCGCCAGCAGCCAAGCGGCGGGACAGGGGGGGTACGAGCAGTACTTC. Translating gives CASSQAAGQGGYEQYF. The chain joins TRBV4-1 to TRBJ2-7; 11 bases are a match to TRBD1. Trimming at V came to 1 base and at J to 4 bases, leaving 6 bases not matched to a gene. This CDR3 comprises 16 residues. Germline CDR1 is MGHRA and CDR2 is YSYEKL.

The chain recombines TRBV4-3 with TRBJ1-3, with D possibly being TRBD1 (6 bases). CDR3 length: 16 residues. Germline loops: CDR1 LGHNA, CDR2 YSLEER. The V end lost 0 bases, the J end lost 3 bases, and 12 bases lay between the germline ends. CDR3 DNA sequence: TGCGCCAGCAGCCAAGATGTGGCAGGGGATGGAAACACCATATATTTT. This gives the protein CASSQDVAGDGNTIYF.

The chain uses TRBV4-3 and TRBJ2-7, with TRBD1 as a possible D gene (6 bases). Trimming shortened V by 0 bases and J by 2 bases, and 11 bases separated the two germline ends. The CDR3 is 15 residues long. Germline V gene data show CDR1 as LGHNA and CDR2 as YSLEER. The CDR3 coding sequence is TGCGCCAGCAGCCAAGATTCAGGGGCCACCTACGAGCAGTACTTC. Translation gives CASSQDSGATYEQYF.

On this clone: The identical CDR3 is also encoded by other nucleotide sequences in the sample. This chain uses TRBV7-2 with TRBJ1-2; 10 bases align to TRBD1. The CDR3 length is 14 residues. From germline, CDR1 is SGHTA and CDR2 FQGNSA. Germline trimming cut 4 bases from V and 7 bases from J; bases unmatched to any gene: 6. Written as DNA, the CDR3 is TGTGCCAGCAGCTCGACAGGGGGCGGAAGTGGCTACACCTTC. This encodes CASSSTGGGSGYTF.

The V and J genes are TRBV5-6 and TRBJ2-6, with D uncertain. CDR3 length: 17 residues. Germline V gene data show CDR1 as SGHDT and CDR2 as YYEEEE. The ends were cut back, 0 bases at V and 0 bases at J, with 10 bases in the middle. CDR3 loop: CASSLGVLRSGANVLTF. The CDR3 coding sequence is TGTGCCAGCAGCTTGGGCGTACTGCGCTCTGGGGCCAACGTCCTGACTTTC.

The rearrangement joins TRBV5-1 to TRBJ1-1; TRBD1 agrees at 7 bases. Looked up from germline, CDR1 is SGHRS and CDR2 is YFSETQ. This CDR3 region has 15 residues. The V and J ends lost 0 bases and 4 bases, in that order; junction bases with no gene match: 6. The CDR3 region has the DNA TGCGCCAGCAGCTTGGCGACAGGGAAAGGCACTGAAGCTTTCTTT. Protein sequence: CASSLATGKGTEAFF.

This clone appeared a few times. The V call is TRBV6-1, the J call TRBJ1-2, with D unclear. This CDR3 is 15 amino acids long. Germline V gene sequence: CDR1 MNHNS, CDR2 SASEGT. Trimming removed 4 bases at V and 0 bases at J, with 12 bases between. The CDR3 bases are TGTGCCAGCAGTGGTTGGTCTGGGCCTAACTATGGCTACACCTTC. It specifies CASSGWSGPNYGYTF.

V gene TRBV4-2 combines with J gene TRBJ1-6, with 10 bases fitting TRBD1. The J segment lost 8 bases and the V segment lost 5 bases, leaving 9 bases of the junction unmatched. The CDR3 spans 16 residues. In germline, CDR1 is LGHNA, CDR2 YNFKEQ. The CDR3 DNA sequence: TGTGCCAGCAGCTCGCAAGCGGGGACAGGGGATTCACCCCTCCACTTT. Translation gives CASSSQAGTGDSPLHF.